This T cell receptor beta chain is drawn from a study of blood T cell repertoires in COVID-19. Study-level information: Sites in the United States, Italy and Spain provided acute and convalescent COVID-19 samples.

The table came from immunoSEQ multiplex PCR; TCRdb's copy has only in-frame clones and leaves some out. The repertoire consists of just over 250,000 clones, with around 90% occurring once and the leading ten covering 9.5% to 13%. The sample holds many counts of this clone. CDR1 is MDHEN and CDR2 is SYDVKM in the germline V gene. CDR3 size: 17 residues. V was pared by 4 bases and J by 3 bases, with 10 bases of the junction left unmatched. The sequencing sample was made of peripheral blood. The sequence derives from a woman in her 70s with COVID-19, enrolled during active disease. The V and J genes are TRBV28 and TRBJ2-3, with 10 nucleotides matching TRBD2. The CDR3 coding sequence is TGTGCCAGCAGTTCCCCCCTCGGACTAGCGGATACAGATACGCAGTATTTT. It translates to CASSSPLGLADTDTQYF.